This T cell receptor beta chain is drawn from a study of cytomegalovirus exposure and HLA in healthy donors. Findings and caveats of the study: CMV antigen specificity of a few CMV-associated chains was confirmed in vitro. It was 150 to 200 TCR beta chains that were listed as cytomegalovirus-associated.

In germline, CDR1 is PRHDT, CDR2 FYEKMQ (reference sequence). The germline V and J ends were trimmed by 4 bases and 3 bases, with 10 bases remaining between them. This CDR3 is built from 13 residues. Note on this clone: Its antigen is currently unknown.

The donors were part of the 120-subject validation cohort, which stood apart from the 666-subject first cohort. Sequenced by immunoSEQ multiplex PCR; TCRdb stores in-frame clones only, minus some. This sample carries 150,000 to 200,000 clones, approximately 86% of them seen once, and the ten largest clones take 2.7%. This chain connects TRBV13 to TRBJ2-7; D might be TRBD1 (5 bases). The sequencing sample was made of PBMCs. The clonotype was recovered from a young man in good health and CMV-seropositive. The CDR3 DNA is TGTGCCAGCAGCTCAGACAGATTCTACGAGCAGTACTTC. Protein product: CASSSDRFYEQYF.